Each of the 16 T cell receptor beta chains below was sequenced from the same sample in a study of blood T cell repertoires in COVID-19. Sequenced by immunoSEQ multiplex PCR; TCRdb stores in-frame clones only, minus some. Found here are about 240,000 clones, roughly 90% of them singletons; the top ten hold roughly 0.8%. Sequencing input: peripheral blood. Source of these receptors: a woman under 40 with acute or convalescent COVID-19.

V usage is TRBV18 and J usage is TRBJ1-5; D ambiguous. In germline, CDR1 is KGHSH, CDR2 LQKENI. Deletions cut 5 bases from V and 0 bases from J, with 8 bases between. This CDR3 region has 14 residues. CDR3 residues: CASSFRGSNQPQHF. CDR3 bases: TGTGCCAGCTCATTTCGGGGTAGCAATCAGCCCCAGCATTTT.

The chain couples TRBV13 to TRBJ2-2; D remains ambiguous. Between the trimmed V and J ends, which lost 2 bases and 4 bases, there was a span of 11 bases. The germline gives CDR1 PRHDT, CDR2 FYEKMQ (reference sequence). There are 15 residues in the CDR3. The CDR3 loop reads CASSLHGSPTGELFF. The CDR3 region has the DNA TGTGCCAGCAGCTTACATGGTAGCCCCACCGGGGAGCTGTTTTTT.

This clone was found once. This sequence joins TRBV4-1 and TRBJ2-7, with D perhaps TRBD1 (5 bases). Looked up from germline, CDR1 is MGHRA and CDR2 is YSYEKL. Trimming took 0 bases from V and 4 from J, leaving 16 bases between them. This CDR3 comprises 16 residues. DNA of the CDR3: TGCGCCAGCAGCCAAGATAGTCCCAGGGATGAGTACGAGCAGTACTTC. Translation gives CASSQDSPRDEYEQYF.

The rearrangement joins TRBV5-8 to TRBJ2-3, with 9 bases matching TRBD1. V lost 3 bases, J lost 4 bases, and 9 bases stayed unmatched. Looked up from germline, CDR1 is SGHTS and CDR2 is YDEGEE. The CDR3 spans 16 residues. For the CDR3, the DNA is TGTGCCAGCAGCTCCCGACGCGGACAGGGGCCAGATACGCAGTATTTT. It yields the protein CASSSRRGQGPDTQYF.

The CDR3 DNA is TGTGCCAGCAGCTTAGGGACAGGAAAAGTACTCGAGCAGTACTTC. Residues: CASSLGTGKVLEQYF. V is TRBV7-2 and J is TRBJ2-7; 7 bases match TRBD1. The V segment lost 1 base and the J segment 6 bases; nucleotides outside the gene matches: 9. In germline, CDR1 is SGHTA, CDR2 FQGNSA. CDR3 size: 15 residues.

Here the CDR3 reads CASSKTGLNEKLFF. DNA of the CDR3: TGTGCCAGCAGCAAAACAGGTCTTAATGAAAAACTGTTTTTT. The chain joins TRBV7-9 to TRBJ1-4; D is perhaps TRBD1 (5 bases). This CDR3 has 14 amino acids. Germline values: CDR1 SEHNR, CDR2 FQNEAQ (reference sequence). The ends were cut back, 5 bases at V and 4 bases at J, with 11 bases in the middle. Full variable domain (rest looked up from reference TRBV7-9 and TRBJ1-4): DTGVSQNPRHKITKRGQNVTFRCDPISEHNRLYWYRQTLGQGPEFLTYFQNEAQLEKSRLLSDRFSAERPKGSFSTLEIQRTEQGDSAMYLCASSKTGLNEKLFFGSGTQLSVL.

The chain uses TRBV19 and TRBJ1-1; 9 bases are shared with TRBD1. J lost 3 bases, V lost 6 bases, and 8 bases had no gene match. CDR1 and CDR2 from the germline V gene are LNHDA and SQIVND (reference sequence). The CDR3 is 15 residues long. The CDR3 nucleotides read TGTGCCAGTAGGCTCACAGGGGGCAGGTACACTGAAGCTTTCTTT. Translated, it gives CASRLTGGRYTEAFF.

The CDR3 nucleotides are TGTGCCAGCAGCACCCTCGCGCTAGGCCCCTATGGCTACACCTTC. Translating it yields CASSTLALGPYGYTF. V usage is TRBV7-2 and J usage is TRBJ1-2; D is unresolved. CDR1 and CDR2 (germline): SGHTA, FQGNSA. With 5 bases removed from V and 4 bases from J, the gap between germline ends came to 17 bases. This CDR3 comprises 15 residues.

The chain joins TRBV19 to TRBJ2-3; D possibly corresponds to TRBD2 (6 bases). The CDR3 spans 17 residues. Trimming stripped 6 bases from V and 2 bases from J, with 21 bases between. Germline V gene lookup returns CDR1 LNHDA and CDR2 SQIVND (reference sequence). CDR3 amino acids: CASSPTRGNRATDTQYF. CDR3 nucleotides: TGTGCCAGTAGCCCAACCCGGGGGAATAGGGCCACAGATACGCAGTATTTT.

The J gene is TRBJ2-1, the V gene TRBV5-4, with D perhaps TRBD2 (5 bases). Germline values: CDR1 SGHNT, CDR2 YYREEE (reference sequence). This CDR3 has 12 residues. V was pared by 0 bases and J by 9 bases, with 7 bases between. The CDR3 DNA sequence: TGTGCCAGCAGCTTGGACCGGGGTGAGCAGTTCTTC. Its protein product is CASSLDRGEQFF.

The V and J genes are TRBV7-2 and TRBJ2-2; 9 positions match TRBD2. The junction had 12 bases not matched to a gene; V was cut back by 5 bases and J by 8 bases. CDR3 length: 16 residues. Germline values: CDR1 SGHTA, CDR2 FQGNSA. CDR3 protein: CASSLRLSGRSGELFF. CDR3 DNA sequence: TGTGCCAGCAGCCTTAGACTAAGCGGGAGGTCAGGGGAGCTGTTTTTT. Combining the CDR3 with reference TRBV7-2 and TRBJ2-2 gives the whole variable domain GAGVSQSPSNKVTEKGKDVELRCDPISGHTALYWYRQSLGQGLEFLIYFQGNSAPDKSGLPSDRFSAERTGGSVSTLTIQRTQQEDSAVYLCASSLRLSGRSGELFFGEGSRLTVL.

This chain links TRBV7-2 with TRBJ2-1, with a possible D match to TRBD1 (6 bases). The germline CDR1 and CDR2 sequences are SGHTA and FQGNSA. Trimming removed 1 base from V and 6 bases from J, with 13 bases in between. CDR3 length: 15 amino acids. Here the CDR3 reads CASSLGAVRGNEQFF. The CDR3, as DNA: TGTGCCAGCAGCTTAGGAGCAGTCAGGGGCAATGAGCAGTTCTTC.

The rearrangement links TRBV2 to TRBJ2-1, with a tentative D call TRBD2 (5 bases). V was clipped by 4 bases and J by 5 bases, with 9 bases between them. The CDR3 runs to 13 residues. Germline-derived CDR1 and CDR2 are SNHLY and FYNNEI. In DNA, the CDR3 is TGTGCCAGCAGTGTATTGAGGGACAATGAGCAGTTCTTC. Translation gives CASSVLRDNEQFF.

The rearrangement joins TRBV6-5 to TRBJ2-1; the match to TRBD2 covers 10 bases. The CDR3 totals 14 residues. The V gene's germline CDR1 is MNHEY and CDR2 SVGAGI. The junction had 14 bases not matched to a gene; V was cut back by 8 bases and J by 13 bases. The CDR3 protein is CASHSSGLAPPQFF. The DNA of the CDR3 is TGTGCCAGCCATTCTTCGGGACTAGCGCCACCTCAGTTCTTC.

CDR3 amino acids: CASSTGNNQPQHF. CDR3 nucleotides: TGTGCCAGTAGTACGGGGAACAATCAGCCCCAGCATTTT. The chain has TRBV19 and TRBJ1-5; no clear D gene. The germline V and J ends were trimmed by 4 bases and 3 bases, with 7 bases remaining between them. Per germline, CDR1 LNHDA and CDR2 SQIVND (reference sequence). There are 13 residues in the CDR3.

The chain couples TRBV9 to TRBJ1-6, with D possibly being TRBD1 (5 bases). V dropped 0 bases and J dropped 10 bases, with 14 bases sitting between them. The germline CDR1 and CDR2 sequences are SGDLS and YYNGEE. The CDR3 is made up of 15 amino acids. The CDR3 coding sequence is TGTGCCAGCAGCGTAGGTGGAGGGGTTGGCTCACCCCTCCACTTT. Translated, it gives CASSVGGGVGSPLHF.